Below, 18 T cell receptor beta chains from the same sample are listed, as sequenced in a study of T-cell reconstitution after alpha-beta-depleted transplantation in children. TCRbeta library preparation incorporated unique molecular identifiers. TCRdb itself ran the PCR reads through MiXCR, one entry per CDR3 protein. Here the sample spans roughly 220,000 distinct CDR3 sequences, 9.5% to 15% being singletons. The source was PBMCs from the stem cell graft donor, collected from the stem cell graft. The receptors here all came from a human donor who donated a stem cell graft to a child with acute lymphoblastic leukemia.

This clonotype was detected once. The chain employs TRBV19 and TRBJ2-1, with D tentatively TRBD2 (5 bases). Looked up from germline, CDR1 is LNHDA and CDR2 is SQIVND (reference sequence). V dropped 7 bases and J dropped 0 bases, with 19 bases sitting between them. CDR3 length: 17 residues. The CDR3 nucleotides are TGTGCCAGTAACCCGAGGAGGCAGACCAGCTCCTACAATGAGCAGTTCTTC. Protein: CASNPRRQTSSYNEQFF. Full variable domain (missing parts from reference TRBV19 and TRBJ2-1): DGGITQSPKYLFRKEGQNVTLSCEQNLNHDAMYWYRQDPGQGLRLIYYSQIVNDFQKGDIAEGYSVSREKKESFPLTVTSAQKNPTAFYLCASNPRRQTSSYNEQFFGPGTRLTVL.

The table lists this clonotype with many counts. The genes are TRBV10-3 and TRBJ2-2; weak D call: TRBD2 (5 bases). Germline V gene data show CDR1 as ENHRY and CDR2 as SYGVKD. The germline V and J ends were trimmed by 7 bases and 3 bases, with 9 bases remaining between them. There are 13 residues in the CDR3. The CDR3 nucleotides read TGTGCCATCAACCCGGACTACACCGGGGAGCTGTTTTTT. This sequence encodes CAINPDYTGELFF.

This clonotype was picked up many times. This chain connects TRBV5-1 to TRBJ2-2; 12 bases are shared with TRBD2. Germline CDR1 and CDR2: SGHRS and YFSETQ. V was pared by 1 base and J by 1 base, with 5 bases of the junction left unmatched. This CDR3 contains 18 residues. CDR3 sequence (DNA): TGCGCCAGCAGCTTGTTGGGACTAGCGGGCGAGAACACCGGGGAGCTGTTTTTT. Translated: CASSLLGLAGENTGELFF.

The sample holds many counts of this clonotype. This chain connects TRBV3-1 to TRBJ2-5; D possibly uses TRBD1 or TRBD2 (5 bases each). V was trimmed by 0 bases and J by 7 bases, leaving 18 bases between them. CDR3 length equals 16 residues. Germline CDR1 reads LGHDT; CDR2 reads YNNKEL (reference sequence). The CDR3 region is CASSQDPRIGDLTQYF. DNA for the CDR3: TGTGCCAGCAGCCAAGATCCCAGAATAGGGGACCTGACCCAGTACTTC.

This clonotype occurred many times. The V call is TRBV4-2, the J call TRBJ2-7; D ambiguous. From germline, CDR1 is LGHNA and CDR2 YNFKEQ. The germline V and J ends were trimmed by 5 bases and 3 bases, with 11 bases remaining between them. The CDR3 length is 13 residues. The CDR3: CASSSPTGYEQYF. In nucleotides, the CDR3 is TGTGCCAGCAGCTCGCCCACGGGCTACGAGCAGTACTTC.

The chain employs TRBV19 and TRBJ1-5; TRBD1 agrees at 9 bases. With V trimmed by 4 bases and J by 7 bases, 5 bases remained unmatched. Germline values: CDR1 LNHDA, CDR2 SQIVND (reference sequence). The CDR3 loop spans 14 amino acids. CDR3 coding DNA: TGTGCCAGTAGTACCACAGGGGGCAGCCAGCCCCAGCATTTT. Protein product: CASSTTGGSQPQHF.

At least ten counts were recorded for this clonotype. The V gene is TRBV20-1, the J gene TRBJ1-3; D remains unclear. V was trimmed by 5 bases and J by 4 bases, leaving 15 bases between them. Per germline, CDR1 DFQATT and CDR2 SNEGSKA (reference sequence). There are 14 residues in the CDR3. The CDR3 DNA is TGCAGTGCTTACACAGTGCTAGGCGGAAACACCATATATTTT. Amino acids: CSAYTVLGGNTIYF.

In this sample, this clonotype turned up many times. This chain joins TRBV4-2 and TRBJ2-7, with D possibly matching TRBD2 (7 bases). The CDR3 is made up of 16 amino acids. Germline V lookup: CDR1 LGHNA, CDR2 YNFKEQ. V lost 1 base, J lost 5 bases, and 18 bases lay in between. The CDR3 nucleotides read TGTGCCAGCAGCCAAGTGGGGAGGGGGGGTGGCAACGAGCAGTACTTC. Translating it yields CASSQVGRGGGNEQYF.

Notes on this clonotype: This sequence may be a read error, since a much larger clone differs from it by one base. V is TRBV7-2 and J is TRBJ1-2; D is unclear. Germline CDR1 is SGHTA and CDR2 is FQGNSA. This CDR3 spans 13 amino acids. Here the CDR3 reads CPSSSTLWGGYTF. The CDR3 DNA is TGTCCCAGCAGCTCCACCTTATGGGGTGGCTACACCTTC. Supplemented by reference TRBV7-2 and TRBJ1-2, the full variable domain reads GAGVSQSPSNKVTEKGKDVELRCDPISGHTALYWYRQSLGQGLEFLIYFQGNSAPDKSGLPSDRFSAERTGGSVSTLTIQRTQQEDSAVYLCPSSSTLWGGYTFGSGTRLTVV.

This clonotype was observed many times. The chain combines TRBV7-9 with TRBJ1-1; no definite D call. Germline V gives CDR1 SEHNR, CDR2 FQNEAQ (reference sequence). CDR3 length equals 14 residues. V gave up 7 bases and J gave up 5 bases, with 17 bases separating them. The CDR3 protein is CASTLNGWQTEAFF. CDR3 coding DNA: TGTGCCAGCACCCTTAATGGATGGCAGACTGAAGCTTTCTTT.

The rearrangement uses TRBV7-2 and TRBJ2-2; D uncertain. The CDR3 loop spans 13 amino acids. The V gene lost 3 bases and the J gene lost 4 bases, with 6 bases spanning the gap. The germline V gene encodes CDR1 SGHTA and CDR2 FQGNSA. The CDR3 here is CASSFEITGELFF. The CDR3 coding sequence is TGTGCCAGCAGCTTCGAAATCACCGGGGAGCTGTTTTTT.

This clonotype was observed many times. This rearrangement joins TRBV12-3 or TRBV12-4 to TRBJ2-2; TRBD1 matches 7 bases. This CDR3 has 15 residues. V lost 5 bases to trimming and J lost 1 base; unmatched junction nucleotides: 4. The CDR3 nucleotides read TGTGCCAGCAGTCCTCGACAGGGGAACACCGGGGAGCTGTTTTTT. Translated, it gives CASSPRQGNTGELFF.

There are many counts of this clonotype. This chain uses TRBV5-1 with TRBJ1-6; no clear D. The CDR3 is made up of 15 amino acids. CDR1 SGHRS and CDR2 YFSETQ come from the germline V gene. Trimming left V 1 base short and J 10 bases short, with 15 bases between. CDR3: CASSLRTGWQSPLHF. The CDR3 region has the DNA TGCGCCAGCAGCTTGAGGACCGGATGGCAATCACCCCTCCACTTT.

This clonotype was seen at least ten times. The J gene is TRBJ2-1, the V gene TRBV9; TRBD2 might be the D (6 bases). The CDR3 spans 15 residues. The V gene lost 4 bases and the J gene lost 10 bases, with 21 bases spanning the gap. Looked up from germline, CDR1 is SGDLS and CDR2 is YYNGEE. The CDR3 coding sequence is TGTGCCAGCAGCCCAAGCTCAAAAGGGACTGGGGAGCAGTTCTTC. Translating it yields CASSPSSKGTGEQFF.

This clonotype was seen just once. The rearrangement joins TRBV7-2 to TRBJ2-7; 8 bases match TRBD2. This CDR3 spans 13 amino acids. Per germline, CDR1 SGHTA and CDR2 FQGNSA. V shed 5 bases, J shed 8 bases, and the junction held 8 bases outside the gene matches. The CDR3 protein is CASSPRGGHQQYF. The CDR3 nucleotides are TGTGCCAGCAGCCCCCGGGGGGGCCACCAGCAGTACTTC.

To note about this clonotype: One end of the junction varies from germline; a read error may be responsible. V gene TRBV30 combines with J gene TRBJ1-2; D gene unclear. The CDR3 sequence is 10 residues long. Germline CDR1 and CDR2: GTSNPN and SVGIG (reference sequence). The DNA for the CDR3 is TGTGCCTGTAGTGTCTATGGCTACACCTTC. This gives the protein CACSVYGYTF.

To note about this clonotype: The junction and the germline gene differ at one end; a read error may be behind it. The V gene is TRBV7-2, the J gene TRBJ2-1; 7 nucleotides agree with TRBD2. This CDR3 contains 17 residues. In germline, CDR1 is SGHTA, CDR2 FQGNSA. For the CDR3, the DNA is TGTGTCAGCAGCTTGCCGGGACTACCTAGCTCCTACAATGAGCAGTTCTTC. Translation gives CVSSLPGLPSSYNEQFF. The whole variable domain, remainder taken from reference TRBV7-2 and TRBJ2-1, is GAGVSQSPSNKVTEKGKDVELRCDPISGHTALYWYRQSLGQGLEFLIYFQGNSAPDKSGLPSDRFSAERTGGSVSTLTIQRTQQEDSAVYLCVSSLPGLPSSYNEQFFGPGTRLTVL.

This clonotype was detected ten times or more. J is TRBJ1-2 and V is TRBV5-1; no reliable D call. Germline CDR1 and CDR2: SGHRS and YFSETQ. There are 12 residues in the CDR3. Between the trimmed V and J ends, which lost 0 bases and 6 bases, there was a span of 6 bases. DNA for the CDR3: TGCGCCAGCAGCTTGGGGGAGGATGGCTACACCTTC. It is translated as CASSLGEDGYTF.